The sequence of this T cell receptor (beta chain) was determined in a study of T cell changes during pregnancy in multiple sclerosis (dated by TCRdb to about 2019). In terms of the full investigation: In women with multiple sclerosis, the researchers looked at how the T cell repertoire shifted as pregnancy progressed.

CDR1 and CDR2 are read off the germline V gene as SGHRS and YFSETQ. The trim is 4 bases for V and 3 bases for J, with a gap of 13 bases between the germline ends. The CDR3 contains 14 residues, cysteine and phenylalanine counted. Only CDR3 DNA remains: 42 bases, in frame from the first base. Receptor libraries were prepared by the immunoSEQ multiplex PCR assay. The table comes from immuneACCESS by way of TCRdb, which keeps in-frame sequences with V and J called. Part of the clones is missing from these tables; in studies checked, under half for an unresolved V gene and the rest for unknown reasons. Present in this sample are about 73,000 clones, roughly 90% of which were seen just once. Clones ranked in the top ten supply 9.5% of the sample. In the case of this clone: Its antigen is currently not known. No much larger clonotype is one base removed from it; base qualities were not supplied.

This sequence was found in a female donor in good health, enrolled as a control in a pregnancy study. The chain is made from TRBV5-1 and TRBJ1-1; the D gene identity is not certain. The sequencing here drew on peripheral blood, taken after pregnancy. In nucleotide form, the sequence is TGCGCCAGCAGCCCCCCGGGAGGCGACACTGAAGCTTTCTTT. The encoded protein is CASSPPGGDTEAFF.